The TCR beta chain under discussion was sequenced for a study of cytomegalovirus exposure and HLA in healthy donors (dated by TCRdb to the late 2010s). Regarding the study in general: An earlier analysis of 587 of the donors reported approximately 270 Gb of sequence data and more than 90 million unique TCR beta sequences from about 179 million T cells. A few DR-DQ haplotypes were handled as single units for association and clustering because linkage in the cohort was strong. An earlier analysis of fewer than 700 of the donors applied high-throughput TCR beta sequencing to assess whether each TCR beta V gene segment acted as functional or pseudogenic. Roughly 300 gigabases of sequencing data and around 90 million unique TCR sequences made up an early release that covered around 640 HLA-typed donors. HLA typing included class I and class II loci at four-digit resolution. The study was designed to test whether signatures of past pathogen exposure could be identified by cataloging public T cell receptors. A later genetic analysis took genome-wide SNP genotypes for about 55% of the roughly 700 donors and used that subset as a discovery cohort. Among around 400 genotyped donors of the cohort, an average of around 240,000 unique TCR beta nucleotide sequences were sequenced per donor, approximately 20% of them non-productive. Typing coverage varied by locus: about 629-630 donors for A, B, C, DRB1 and DQB1; roughly 500 for DQA1; around 570 for DPA1; some 470 for DPB1. The study used immunosequencing to profile the T cell repertoires of under 700 subjects and linked those repertoires to cytomegalovirus serostatus. A later analysis re-examined previously published TCR beta repertoires from just over 650 donors and added high-resolution HLA genotyping to investigate patterns of TCR occurrence. Rather than drawing on any new phenotypic data, the later analysis identified candidate immune exposures from TCR beta sequences and the way those sequences occurred across donors. Along with the roughly 610-subject first cohort, a separate validation cohort of over a hundred different subjects was used. Every discovery cohort repertoire had been produced on one sequencing platform. To predict cytomegalovirus infection status, the study brought together high-throughput TCR immunosequencing, statistical association of individual TCRs with disease status, and machine learning. Among the roughly 390 genotyped donors, 81% belonged to the genetic ancestry cluster associated with self-reported Caucasian donors. Alongside the repertoire data, information on donor age, sex, ethnicity and CMV serostatus was compiled. Findings and caveats that apply to the study as a whole: Correlated functional status among segregating V segments might be attributable to linkage disequilibrium, but an unknown experimental factor could not be ruled out. Because some donors lacked HLA typing at each locus, the association tests relied only on the typed subset. The sequencing pipeline was judged likely to have produced a cluster of highly shared sequence variants as a technical artifact. In a later genetic analysis, fewer N-insertions in productive TCRs were reported among donors in an Asian-associated ancestry cluster than the approximately 670-donor mean. The 87-base-pair reads could not distinguish some IMGT-functional V segments, including TRBV6-2 and TRBV6-3, so those segments were excluded. For the cohort, immune exposure information was limited to CMV serostatus. A total of 164 TCR beta chains were listed by the study as associated with cytomegalovirus. A further reported finding was that TCR beta sequences accurately predicted the HLA-A and HLA-B alleles for most subjects in the first cohort. A later genetic analysis associated a missense DCLRE1C variant with V-gene and J-gene trimming of TCR beta chains, and an independent cohort replicated the association. A later analysis found that HLA-associated TCR beta chains were more clonally expanded and had lower generation probabilities than equally common non-associated chains. In a later analysis, 15,000 to 20,000 TCR beta sequences were associated with specific HLA alleles at a false discovery rate of 0.05. According to a later analysis, parvovirus B19, influenza, CMV and Epstein-Barr virus appeared linked to several top co-occurrence clusters. In vitro tests confirmed that a few of the cytomegalovirus-associated TCR beta chains recognize cytomegalovirus antigens. It was suggested by the authors that the approach could potentially be generalized to other disease states and immunological phenotypes. A later analysis found that TCR association rates varied across HLA loci, with DRB1 alleles showing the most associated TCRs and HLA-C alleles the fewest. When HLA alleles, especially DR and DQ, strongly co-occurred, TCR associations were difficult to assign to individual alleles. Cytomegalovirus status was reported to be diagnosed by the classifier with high specificity and sensitivity in both the original and validation cohorts. While some public TCRs were present in many individuals, most TCR sequences turned up only very rarely across donors. Sequencing depth was assumed to be roughly uniform across donors in the presence/absence analyses, though that assumption may not hold. This cohort had only TCR beta chains sequenced, and the lack of alpha or paired-chain data limited which features could be detected. Broadly in line with IMGT annotations, most TCR beta V segments showed up in productive rearrangements about 87% or about 30% of the time in an earlier analysis of 587 of the donors. The earlier analysis of approximately 540 of the donors excluded roughly 16 rarely observed V segments, including chromosome 9 orphons, because counts were too low. Most CMV-associated TCR beta chains appeared to be HLA-restricted in a later analysis, and the HLA associations seemed to be driven largely by CMV exposure.

Remarks on this clone: Its antigen is currently not known. One base away there is no much larger clone; base qualities are not given.

The cohort was made up of 650 to 700 healthy bone marrow donors. Cohort members were all nominally healthy when sampled, although unrecorded immune exposures were likely present. The donor tested CMV seronegative and was one of the 352 seronegative cohort members. A peripheral blood sample was collected from each donor, and TCR beta sequencing was performed on peripheral blood mononuclear cells. The Qiagen DNeasy Blood Extraction Kit was used to extract genomic DNA from the blood cell samples. The library was generated by the immunoSEQ multiplex PCR assay. A mixture of 60 forward primers for TCR Vbeta segments and 13 reverse primers for TCR Jbeta segments was used in the multiplex PCR. Amplification of the CDR3 region of rearranged TCR beta genes was performed with a multiplex PCR assay on genomic DNA. On the Illumina HiSeq System, the amplified TCR beta libraries were sequenced as 87-base-pair reads. In the source study's methods: A later analysis tallied roughly 76 million unique TCR beta chains across the 700 or so repertoires, and some 10 million of those chains were shared by two or more donors. Raw reads were error-corrected and collapsed into unique sequences with a nearest-neighbor algorithm that merged closely related sequences to remove PCR and sequencing errors. Alignment of CDR3 sequences to IMGT reference sequences was used to assign V, D and J gene segments. Each retained sequence needed at least a six-nucleotide match to both a V gene segment and a J gene segment. Rearrangements were classified as productive when the CDR3 lacked stop codons and remained in frame with V and J, and all other rearrangements were classified as non-productive. CDR3 was defined by IMGT convention, running from the second conserved V-encoded cysteine to the conserved J-encoded phenylalanine. The earlier analysis of about 620 of the donors excluded sequences that lacked an unambiguous match to a single V gene segment. In an earlier analysis of roughly 500 of the donors, V segments were called functional above 56.7% productive rearrangements and were called segregating when the between-donor standard deviation exceeded 5%. A statistical classification framework was developed to diagnose cytomegalovirus status using the catalog of TCR beta chain sequences. V and J gene assignment, in a later analysis, came from comparing TCR nucleotide sequences with IMGT/GENE-DB human TR gene sequences. The TCRdist pipeline was used in a later analysis to assign CDR3 sequences and most-parsimonious VDJ recombination scenarios. In a later analysis, each TCR beta chain was defined by its CDR3 amino acid sequence together with its V-gene family, and reads without a unique V-gene family were excluded. As a way to deal with suspected cross-contamination and a sequencing artifact, a later analysis dropped roughly 600 nucleotide sequences that were highly shared and had low generation probability. For each public chain, a later analysis derived a clonal expansion index from normalized ranks of inferred template counts within each repertoire. In a later analysis, generation probabilities were computed using a VDJ recombination model fitted to out-of-frame rearrangements, and the results were checked against IGoR. Hypergeometric tests were used in a later analysis to score TCR-TCR, TCR-HLA and TCR-CMV co-occurrence, with a repertoire-size bias correction applied to the TCR pairs. To estimate false discovery rates, a later analysis permuted the HLA or CMV assignments 20 times. In a later analysis, co-occurring TCRs were grouped using DBSCAN, with TCRdist sequence similarity added in when clustering inside HLA-allele-positive subsets. For co-occurrence clustering, repertoires with fewer than 30,000 or more than 120,000 public chains were excluded, along with several repertoires with anomalous nucleotide sharing. In TCRdb, the immuneACCESS table is reduced to in-frame sequences with V and J assigned. These tables do not hold every clone; where another copy was compared, an unresolved V gene accounts for under half, and the others remain unexplained. Clone size and V and J calls were adopted from that table, with D and trimming inferred from the DNA. The sample table holds around 150,000 clones, of which about 64% were seen once. The biggest ten clones account for less than 5% of the sample.

Reading from cysteine to phenylalanine, the CDR3 counts 13 amino acids. Of all the DNA, just the CDR3 is kept, 39 bases in frame from base 1. The germline V gene yields SGHNT for CDR1 and YENEEA for CDR2. Between the V and J ends, shortened by 4 bases and 2 bases respectively, the junction contains 8 bases. Input material: PBMCs. The source of this sequence is a man between 60 and 75 years old in good health and CMV-seronegative. The rearranged chain carries TRBV11-3 and TRBJ2-5; the D gene is possibly TRBD1, with 6 bases matching. The DNA sequence reads TGTGCCAGCAGCTCCGGACAGCAAGAGACCCAGTACTTC. Translated, this is CASSSGQQETQYF.